Listed below are T cell receptor beta chains from one sample, sequenced in a study of T cells after yellow fever vaccination. Via MiXCR, TCRdb re-called the 5' RACE reads, giving one row per CDR3 protein. The repertoire holds about 300,000 distinct CDR3 sequences, 7.5% to 9.5% seen once, with around 3.5% in the top ten. Sequencing was performed on CD4+ T cells sorted from PBMCs, taken 5 days after the yellow fever booster vaccination. These receptors were obtained from a man aged 18 to 30 who received the YFV17D yellow fever vaccine. Both conserved end residues are part of each CDR3. D genes are given only for firm matches. Clone size is given for some rows only: seen once, a few or many times, or a class if the clone is expanded.

-	-	TRBV5-1	TRBJ2-3	CASSRGTTDTQYF	TGCGCCAGCAGCAGGGGGACCACAGATACGCAGTATTTT
many	-	TRBV5-1	TRBJ1-1	CASSLGPGNTEAFF	TGTGCCAGCAGCTTAGGACCGGGAAACACTGAAGCTTTCTTT
few	TRBD1	TRBV2	TRBJ2-7	CASRTGEGVSYEQYF	TGTGCCAGCAGGACAGGGGAAGGAGTGTCCTACGAGCAGTACTTC
few	-	TRBV12-3/TRBV12-4	TRBJ2-1	CASTQGGREQFF	TGTGCCAGCACCCAAGGTGGCAGAGAGCAGTTCTTC
-	-	TRBV5-1	TRBJ1-4	CASSLVPGSDEKLFF	TGCGCCAGCAGCTTGGTTCCGGGATCGGATGAAAAACTGTTTTTT
-	-	TRBV7-9	TRBJ1-1	CASSLDLWGDTEAFF	TGTGCCAGCAGCTTGGACCTTTGGGGGGACACTGAAGCTTTCTTT
-	TRBD1	TRBV20-1	TRBJ2-5	CSAPDRAETQYF	TGCAGTGCTCCCGACAGGGCGGAGACCCAGTACTTC
many	-	TRBV29-1	TRBJ2-5	CSVGWRGRETQYF	TGCAGCGTTGGATGGCGGGGAAGGGAGACCCAGTACTTC
few	-	TRBV11-2	TRBJ1-3	CASSNRRAGNTIYF	TGTGCCAGCAGCAACCGAAGGGCGGGAAACACCATATATTTT
-	-	TRBV30	TRBJ2-7	CAWSVGATYEQYF	TGTGCCTGGAGTGTCGGAGCAACCTACGAGCAGTACTTC
-	-	TRBV28	TRBJ2-5	CASIRGGTFQETQYF	TGTGCCAGCATAAGGGGGGGGACTTTCCAAGAGACCCAGTACTTC
few	-	TRBV6-1	TRBJ1-5	CASRGTAQPQHF	TGTGCCAGCAGGGGAACAGCTCAGCCCCAGCATTTT
few	-	TRBV18	TRBJ2-2	CASSQQDNTGELFF	TGTGCCAGCTCGCAACAGGATAACACCGGGGAGCTGTTTTTT
many	-	TRBV7-9	TRBJ2-5	CASVDSGTVQETQYF	TGTGCCAGCGTGGATTCGGGGACCGTCCAAGAGACCCAGTACTTC
few	TRBD2	TRBV4-1	TRBJ2-3	CASSQEGTSGGSTDTQYF	TGCGCCAGCAGCCAAGAGGGCACTAGCGGGGGAAGCACAGATACGCAGTATTTT
many	TRBD2	TRBV6-2/TRBV6-3	TRBJ2-1	CASRKTAGGNEQFF	TGTGCCAGCAGGAAGACAGCGGGGGGCAATGAGCAGTTCTTC
-	-	TRBV28	TRBJ2-5	CASSPASVNLQETQYF	TGTGCCAGCAGTCCTGCTAGCGTAAACCTCCAAGAGACCCAGTACTTC
-	TRBD2	TRBV4-1	TRBJ2-5	CASRRGGRTKTQYF	TGCGCCAGCCGACGGGGGGGCCGCACCAAGACCCAGTACTTC
-	TRBD2	TRBV5-5	TRBJ2-3	CASSLATSGGLTDTQYF	TGTGCCAGCAGCTTGGCCACTAGCGGGGGACTCACAGATACGCAGTATTTT
-	-	TRBV4-1	TRBJ1-5	CASSQLLGNQPQHF	TGCGCCAGCAGCCAATTGTTAGGCAATCAGCCCCAGCATTTT
few	TRBD1	TRBV12-3/TRBV12-4	TRBJ1-2	CASSLGQGINNHYGYTF	TGTGCCAGCAGTCTGGGACAGGGTATCAATAATCACTATGGCTACACCTTC
-	TRBD2	TRBV12-5	TRBJ2-3	CASGPTSGGRTDTQYF	TGTGCTAGTGGTCCTACTAGCGGGGGCCGCACAGATACGCAGTATTTT
few	-	TRBV7-2	TRBJ2-6	CASSLRPPGANVLTF	TGTGCCAGCAGCTTACGGCCGCCTGGGGCCAACGTCCTGACTTTC
-	TRBD1	TRBV10-3	TRBJ1-5	CAIKNDRGDSNQPQHF	TGTGCCATCAAAAACGACAGGGGTGATAGCAATCAGCCCCAGCATTTT
few	TRBD2	TRBV6-2/TRBV6-3	TRBJ2-3	CASISYGASGGAIGVGTQYF	TGTGCCAGCATCTCATATGGAGCTAGCGGGGGGGCCATAGGAGTCGGTACGCAGTATTTT
few	-	TRBV2	TRBJ1-6	CASSAQSSYNSPLHF	TGTGCCAGCAGTGCGCAGAGCTCCTATAATTCACCCCTCCACTTT
few	-	TRBV7-3	TRBJ2-1	CASSSVGGPDEQFF	TGTGCCAGCAGCTCCGTGGGGGGCCCCGATGAGCAGTTCTTC
-	-	TRBV12-3/TRBV12-4	TRBJ2-7	CASSLGGWVEQYF	TGTGCCAGCAGTTTAGGAGGGTGGGTCGAGCAGTACTTC
few	-	TRBV5-1	TRBJ1-1	CASSFIEGRTEAFF	TGCGCCAGCAGCTTTATTGAAGGGCGGACTGAAGCTTTCTTT
-	-	TRBV6-2/TRBV6-3	TRBJ2-5	CASSYDPRFLLLRQYF	TGTGCCAGCAGTTACGACCCACGGTTTCTACTGCTGCGACAGTACTTC
-	-	TRBV11-2	TRBJ1-2	CASRNIRGMRGYTF	TGTGCCAGCAGGAATATCCGGGGGATGAGGGGCTACACCTTC
many	-	TRBV4-2	TRBJ1-5	CASSQSKNQPQHF	TGTGCCAGCAGCCAATCCAAAAATCAGCCCCAGCATTTT
-	-	TRBV20-1	TRBJ2-1	CSALYPGNEQFF	TGCAGTGCTCTTTACCCCGGGAATGAGCAGTTCTTC
few	-	TRBV7-9	TRBJ2-1	CASSITHNEQFF	TGTGCCAGCAGCATAACGCACAATGAGCAGTTCTTC
-	-	TRBV7-3	TRBJ2-1	CASSWRPDNEQFF	TGTGCCAGCAGCTGGCGGCCGGACAATGAGCAGTTCTTC
-	-	TRBV5-1	TRBJ2-1	CASSADTPYNEQFF	TGCGCCAGCAGCGCCGACACCCCCTACAATGAGCAGTTCTTC
many	-	TRBV4-1	TRBJ1-4	CASSQRGEKLFF	TGCGCCAGCAGCCAACGGGGGGAAAAACTGTTTTTT
few	-	TRBV7-2	TRBJ1-5	CASSSRSRGARGNQPQHF	TGTGCCAGCAGCTCTAGATCCCGGGGGGCTCGAGGCAATCAGCCCCAGCATTTT
few	-	TRBV4-3	TRBJ2-7	CASSPGSGGYEQYF	TGCGCCAGCAGCCCGGGAAGTGGGGGCTACGAGCAGTACTTC
many	-	TRBV5-1	TRBJ2-7	CASSWRPVSYEQYF	TGCGCCAGCAGCTGGAGACCCGTATCCTACGAGCAGTACTTC
-	-	TRBV6-5	TRBJ1-1	CASNSGATDYTEAFF	TGTGCCAGCAACTCCGGGGCCACCGACTACACTGAAGCTTTCTTT
few	-	TRBV9	TRBJ1-5	CASSVGRDSNQPQHF	TGTGCCAGCAGCGTAGGGCGGGATAGCAATCAGCCCCAGCATTTT
-	TRBD1	TRBV2	TRBJ1-2	CASKTGGDHGYTF	TGTGCCAGCAAAACAGGGGGTGACCATGGCTACACCTTC
-	TRBD2	TRBV4-1	TRBJ2-2	CASSQRRLAGANTGGELFF	TGCGCCAGCAGCCAACGCCGACTAGCGGGGGCCAATACGGGCGGGGAGCTGTTTTTT
many	TRBD1	TRBV5-1	TRBJ1-4	CASSLAGGGEKLFF	TGCGCCAGCAGCTTGGCAGGGGGAGGCGAAAAACTGTTTTTT
-	-	TRBV7-2	TRBJ2-5	CASSPTRTAPGAQYF	TGTGCCAGCAGCCCGACTAGGACTGCCCCCGGGGCCCAGTACTTC
-	-	TRBV5-1	TRBJ1-4	CASSLVTREGKLFF	TGCGCCAGCAGCTTGGTGACGCGTGAGGGAAAACTGTTTTTT
few	-	TRBV5-5	TRBJ1-4	CASSLSARRVNEKLFF	TGTGCCAGCAGCTTGTCGGCCCGCCGGGTTAATGAAAAACTGTTTTTT
few	-	TRBV6-2/TRBV6-3	TRBJ2-5	CASSYSIGGTQYF	TGTGCCAGCAGTTACTCGATAGGTGGGACCCAGTACTTC
few	-	TRBV6-5	TRBJ2-3	CASSYSSRVTDTQYF	TGTGCCAGCAGTTACTCGAGTCGGGTCACAGATACGCAGTATTTT
many	-	TRBV6-2/TRBV6-3	TRBJ2-5	CASSPQGGQETQYF	TGTGCCAGCAGTCCCCAGGGGGGTCAAGAGACCCAGTACTTC
few	-	TRBV4-1	TRBJ1-1	CASSQLPGSEAFF	TGCGCCAGCAGCCAACTCCCAGGGTCTGAAGCTTTCTTT
-	-	TRBV6-2/TRBV6-3	TRBJ2-5	CASSYILQKTEETQYF	TGTGCCAGCAGTTACATTTTGCAGAAAACGGAAGAGACCCAGTACTTC
-	-	TRBV5-1	TRBJ2-3	CASGNVDRPHTQYF	TGCGCCAGCGGTAATGTCGACAGGCCTCATACGCAGTATTTT
-	-	TRBV10-2	TRBJ2-5	CASSGLARRETQYF	TGCGCCAGCAGTGGCCTGGCGAGAAGAGAGACCCAGTACTTC
many	TRBD2	TRBV28	TRBJ2-5	CASTSGSGGAETQYF	TGTGCCAGCACCTCTGGCAGCGGGGGGGCCGAGACCCAGTACTTC
many	-	TRBV7-2	TRBJ1-4	CASSKQDGNEKLFF	TGTGCCAGCAGTAAACAGGACGGTAATGAAAAACTGTTTTTT
-	TRBD2	TRBV9	TRBJ2-1	CASTRGGSSYNEQFF	TGTGCCAGCACCCGCGGGGGGAGCTCCTACAATGAGCAGTTCTTC
-	-	TRBV10-3	TRBJ1-4	CAISESGVANEKLFF	TGTGCCATCAGTGAGTCGGGGGTAGCTAATGAAAAACTGTTTTTT